The 22 T cell receptor beta chains listed next were all sequenced from one sample in a study of cytomegalovirus exposure and HLA in healthy donors. The PCR had 60 Vbeta and 13 Jbeta primers. TCRdb's copy holds only in-frame clones and misses some; the assay was immunoSEQ multiplex PCR. Here the sample spans 130,000 or so clones, roughly 80% being singletons. The sequenced material came from PBMCs. Receptors were obtained from a female donor in good health and CMV-seronegative.

Only a few counts were recorded for this clone. V usage is TRBV21-1 and J usage is TRBJ1-2; the DNA was not used to check the table's D call, TRBD1. TRBV21-1 is deemed a pseudogene. This CDR3 region has 14 residues. The CDR3 region is CASSKAAPGHGYTF. The CDR3 DNA reads as TGTGCCAGCAGCAAAGCTGCCCCAGGGCATGGCTACACCTTC.

The chain carries TRBV28 and TRBJ1-1; D perhaps matches TRBD1 (5 bases). Germline values: CDR1 MDHEN, CDR2 SYDVKM. This CDR3 has 15 amino acids. V gave up 3 bases and J gave up 4 bases, with 15 bases separating them. The CDR3 bases are TGTGCCAGCAGTTTTGGGCCGGGGAGGGGCACTGAAGCTTTCTTT. It encodes CASSFGPGRGTEAFF.

The chain is built from TRBV19 and TRBJ1-3; 9 bases align to TRBD1. The CDR3 covers 15 residues. CDR1 and CDR2 from the germline V gene are LNHDA and SQIVND (reference sequence). Trimming cost V 5 bases and J 4 bases; bases outside gene matches: 6. In nucleotides, the CDR3 is TGTGCCAGTAGTTCGGGACAGGGAGGCGGAAACACCATATATTTT. Translating gives CASSSGQGGGNTIYF.

The chain joins TRBV19 to TRBJ2-2, with D possibly being TRBD1 (6 bases). The CDR3 length is 17 residues. Germline assignment: CDR1 LNHDA and CDR2 SQIVND (reference sequence). V dropped 4 bases and J dropped 7 bases, with 22 bases sitting between them. CDR3 DNA sequence: TGTGCCAGTAGTACCCAGGACATCAGGGGACGTGGCGGGGAGCTGTTTTTT. Translating gives CASSTQDIRGRGGELFF.

This chain links TRBV5-6 with TRBJ2-1; the match to TRBD2 covers 10 bases. V shed 1 base, J shed 5 bases, and the junction held 6 bases outside the gene matches. CDR1 is SGHDT, CDR2 YYEEEE, per germline. The CDR3 runs to 16 residues. In DNA form, the CDR3 reads TGTGCCAGCAGCTTGCTCTCTAGCGGGAGTAACAATGAGCAGTTCTTC. This sequence encodes CASSLLSSGSNNEQFF.

This clone was seen only a few times. The chain is built from TRBV19 and TRBJ2-7, with a possible D match to TRBD1 (6 bases). CDR3 length: 16 residues. Germline assignment: CDR1 LNHDA and CDR2 SQIVND (reference sequence). V shed 3 bases and J shed 3 bases, with 18 bases lying between them. This CDR3 is CASSIPRQDPHYEQYF. Written as DNA, the CDR3 is TGTGCCAGTAGTATTCCTAGACAGGACCCTCACTACGAGCAGTACTTC.

V is TRBV7-7 and J is TRBJ2-1; 13 nucleotides match TRBD2. Germline lookup yields CDR1 SSHAT and CDR2 FNYEAQ (reference sequence). The J segment lost 14 bases and the V segment lost 4 bases, leaving 8 bases of the junction unmatched. The CDR3 runs 14 residues. CDR3 residues: CASSSGLAGEGKFF. DNA for the CDR3: TGTGCCAGCAGCTCCGGACTAGCGGGGGAAGGAAAGTTCTTC.

This clone was detected ten times or more. V and J are TRBV6-1 and TRBJ2-2, with D uncertain. Germline loops: CDR1 MNHNS, CDR2 SASEGT. The CDR3 length is 13 residues. V lost 0 bases and J lost 7, with 6 bases in between. This CDR3 is CASSEAENGELFF. The CDR3 coding sequence is TGTGCCAGCAGTGAAGCGGAGAACGGGGAGCTGTTTTTT.

The chain recombines TRBV9 with TRBJ1-2, with 7 bases aligning to TRBD1. CDR1 and CDR2 from the germline V gene are SGDLS and YYNGEE. The CDR3 runs to 15 residues. V lost 2 bases and J lost 7; bases outside the gene matches: 11. The chain's CDR3 is CASSVTDRPTFGYTF. The CDR3 nucleotides read TGTGCCAGCAGCGTCACGGACAGGCCAACTTTTGGCTACACCTTC. The variable domain in full, with the rest retrieved from reference TRBV9 and TRBJ1-2, is DSGVTQTPKHLITATGQRVTLRCSPRSGDLSVYWYQQSLDQGLQFLIQYYNGEERAKGNILERFSAQQFPDLHSELNLSSLELGDSALYFCASSVTDRPTFGYTFGSGTRLTVV.

The rearrangement uses TRBV5-1 and TRBJ1-5; 11 bases line up with TRBD1. The germline V gene has CDR1 SGHRS and CDR2 YFSETQ. CDR3 length equals 17 residues. V was clipped by 4 bases and J by 1 base; unmatched bases: 7. The CDR3 spells CASSPGQGAVSNQPQHF. For the CDR3, the DNA is TGCGCCAGCAGCCCTGGACAGGGGGCAGTAAGCAATCAGCCCCAGCATTTT.

This chain connects TRBV7-3 to TRBJ2-3; 11 nucleotides match TRBD1. The CDR3 covers 16 residues. Looked up from germline, CDR1 is SGHTA and CDR2 is FQGTGA. The V segment lost 5 bases and the J segment 2 bases; nucleotides outside the gene matches: 6. In nucleotides, the CDR3 is TGTGCCAGCAGCCCCGGACAGGGGGCCTCCACAGATACGCAGTATTTT. Translated, it gives CASSPGQGASTDTQYF.

The chain recombines TRBV30 with TRBJ2-1, with 7 nucleotides matching TRBD1. Germline trimming cut 5 bases from V and 5 bases from J; bases unmatched to any gene: 9. Germline lookup yields CDR1 GTSNPN and CDR2 SVGIG (reference sequence). CDR3 length equals 14 residues. The CDR3 DNA follows: TGTGCCTGGGATACAGGGGTGGAGCACAATGAGCAGTTCTTC. This translates into CAWDTGVEHNEQFF.

The chain couples TRBV6-1 to TRBJ2-5, with 12 positions matching TRBD2. The CDR3 covers 15 residues. Per the germline V gene, CDR1 is MNHNS and CDR2 is SASEGT. The junction had 3 bases not matched to a gene; V was cut back by 5 bases and J by 2 bases. The CDR3 DNA sequence: TGTGCCAGCAGTTTACTAGCGGGAGGACAAGAGACCCAGTACTTC. Protein product: CASSLLAGGQETQYF.

The chain couples TRBV5-4 to TRBJ1-6, with 7 bases fitting TRBD1. With V trimmed by 7 bases and J by 0 bases, 4 bases remained unmatched. Germline CDR1 and CDR2: SGHNT and YYREEE (reference sequence). The CDR3 totals 15 residues. CDR3 region: CASSDRISYNSPLHF. As DNA, the CDR3 is TGTGCCAGCTCGGACAGGATCTCCTATAATTCACCCCTCCACTTT.

This clone is a singleton in its sample. V usage is TRBV13 and J usage is TRBJ2-7; no firm D call. CDR3 size: 14 residues. Trimming took off 0 bases at V and 2 bases at J, with 8 bases between the two ends. In germline, CDR1 is PRHDT, CDR2 FYEKMQ (reference sequence). The CDR3 loop reads CASSLGRLAYEQYF. The CDR3 DNA reads TGTGCCAGCAGCTTAGGCAGACTCGCCTACGAGCAGTACTTC.

This clone was counted a single time. V gene TRBV28 combines with J gene TRBJ2-3; D is undetermined. This CDR3 contains 14 residues. Between the trimmed V and J ends, which lost 8 bases and 3 bases, there was a span of 15 bases. Germline-derived CDR1 and CDR2 are MDHEN and SYDVKM. CDR3 sequence reads: CASWSHSFTDTQYF. CDR3 DNA sequence: TGTGCCAGCTGGAGTCATTCCTTTACAGATACGCAGTATTTT.

This rearrangement joins TRBV7-8 to TRBJ2-1; D gene uncertain. Germline V gives CDR1 SGHVS, CDR2 FQNEAQ. Trimming pared 5 bases from V and 10 bases from J, leaving 21 bases between. The CDR3 totals 15 residues. CDR3: CASSPERRVVEEQFF. The CDR3 coding sequence is TGTGCCAGCAGCCCCGAACGTCGCGTCGTCGAAGAGCAGTTCTTC.

This chain links TRBV15 with TRBJ2-1; D remains ambiguous. The CDR3 runs to 15 residues. Trimming removed 0 bases from V and 6 bases from J, with 12 bases in between. Germline V gene lookup returns CDR1 LNHNV and CDR2 YYDKDF (reference sequence). The CDR3 DNA reads as TGTGCCACCAGCAGAGATCTCACCACTGCCAATGAGCAGTTCTTC. Amino acid sequence: CATSRDLTTANEQFF.

The sample holds one count of this clone. The CDR3 is CASGIQGTGTDTQYF. In nucleotides, the CDR3 is TGTGCCAGCGGAATACAGGGTACGGGCACAGATACGCAGTATTTT. The V and J genes are TRBV7-3 and TRBJ2-3; possibly TRBD1 for D (6 bases). The V and J ends lost 8 bases and 1 base respectively, with 16 bases between them. The germline CDR1 and CDR2 sequences are SGHTA and FQGTGA. The CDR3 has 15 residues. Drawing the rest from reference TRBV7-3 and TRBJ2-3, the complete variable domain is GAGVSQTPSNKVTEKGKYVELRCDPISGHTALYWYRQSLGQGPEFLIYFQGTGAADDSGLPNDRFFAVRPEGSVSTLKIQRTERGDSAVYLCASGIQGTGTDTQYFGPGTRLTVL.

The V call is TRBV11-1, the J call TRBJ2-7, with a weak D call TRBD2 (5 bases). Germline-derived CDR1 and CDR2 are SGHAT and FQDESV (reference sequence). The CDR3 covers 15 residues. The V and J ends lost 5 bases and 2 bases respectively, with 16 bases between them. The CDR3 DNA sequence: TGTGCCAGCAGCGGCTCAGCGGAACAACCCTACGAGCAGTACTTC. Protein product: CASSGSAEQPYEQYF.

Concerning this clone itself: A read error may account for a junction end that differs from germline. The gene calls are TRBV6-5 and TRBJ1-1, with a possible D match to TRBD1 (6 bases). The germline V gene has CDR1 MNHEY and CDR2 SVGAGI. This CDR3 region has 12 residues. The CDR3 DNA sequence: TGTGCCAGCAGTTACCCGGGGACATCGTCTTCTTTT. This codes for CASSYPGTSSSF.

This clone was seen just once. The V call is TRBV9, the J call TRBJ2-1, with TRBD2 matching 10 bases. Germline-derived CDR1 and CDR2 are SGDLS and YYNGEE. With V trimmed by 0 bases and J by 3 bases, 3 bases remained unmatched. This CDR3 has 16 residues. CDR3 nucleotide sequence: TGTGCCAGCAGCGTAGAGCGGACTAGCGGCTACAATGAGCAGTTCTTC. Encoded protein: CASSVERTSGYNEQFF. The full variable domain, in which reference TRBV9 and TRBJ2-1 provide the parts outside the CDR3, is DSGVTQTPKHLITATGQRVTLRCSPRSGDLSVYWYQQSLDQGLQFLIQYYNGEERAKGNILERFSAQQFPDLHSELNLSSLELGDSALYFCASSVERTSGYNEQFFGPGTRLTVL.